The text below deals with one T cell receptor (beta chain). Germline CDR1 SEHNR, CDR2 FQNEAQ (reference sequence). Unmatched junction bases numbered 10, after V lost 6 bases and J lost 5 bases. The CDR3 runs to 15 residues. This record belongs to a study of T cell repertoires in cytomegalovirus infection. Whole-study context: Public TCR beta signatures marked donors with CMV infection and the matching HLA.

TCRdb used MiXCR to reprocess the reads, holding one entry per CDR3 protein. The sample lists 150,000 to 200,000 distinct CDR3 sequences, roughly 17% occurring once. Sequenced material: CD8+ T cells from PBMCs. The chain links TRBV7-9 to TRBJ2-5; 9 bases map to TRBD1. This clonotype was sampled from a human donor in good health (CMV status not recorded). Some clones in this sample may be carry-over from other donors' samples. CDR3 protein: CASRSGTGSRETQYF. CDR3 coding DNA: TGTGCCAGCAGGTCCGGGACAGGGAGTAGGGAGACCCAGTACTTC.